This T cell receptor beta chain was sequenced in a study of blood T cell repertoires in COVID-19. Study details: The United States, Italy and Spain were the sources of the acute and convalescent COVID-19 samples. PBMCs, B-cell-depleted T cells, or T cells provided the cDNA or gDNA that made up the material.

CDR1 KGHDR and CDR2 SFDVKD come from the germline V gene. The CDR3 is made up of 15 amino acids. With V trimmed by 8 bases and J by 1 base, 8 bases remained unmatched. Original handling: Nucleated cell counts were estimated from reference gene primer amplification. The table came from immunoSEQ multiplex PCR; TCRdb's copy has only in-frame clones and leaves some out. That table is the source of V, J and clone size, and D and trimming were worked out from the DNA. The sample holds roughly 80,000 clones, roughly 88% seen once. The table lists this clone with a count of one. Material: peripheral blood. The chain has TRBV24-1 and TRBJ2-3, with TRBD1 matching 7 bases. This TCR came from an elderly woman with acute or convalescent COVID-19. The CDR3 bases are TGTGCCACCACGGCCGCAGGGGGAGGCACAGATACGCAGTATTTT. As protein: CATTAAGGGTDTQYF.